Following are 2 T cell receptor beta chains from one sample sequenced in a study of metastatic and nonmetastatic thyroid tumors. Until they underwent thyroid surgery, no patient had received any treatment. TCRdb re-called clones from the PCR reads using MiXCR. Found here are 20,000 to 25,000 clones, roughly 11% of them singletons; the top ten hold 25% to 30%. Input material: blood. All receptors derive from a female donor with papillary thyroid cancer or a benign thyroid nodule (not recorded which). Some clones in this sample may be carry-over from other donors' samples.

This clone was seen many times. CDR3 bases: TGTGCCAGCAGCACGACAGGGGATAACACTGAAGCTTTCTTT. Residues: CASSTTGDNTEAFF. This chain uses TRBV7-3 with TRBJ1-1; 8 positions match TRBD1. The CDR3 sequence is 14 residues long. J gave up 2 bases and V 5 bases, and 4 bases lay outside the gene matches. The germline gives CDR1 SGHTA, CDR2 FQGTGA. Together with reference TRBV7-3 and TRBJ1-1, the CDR3 gives the full variable domain: GAGVSQTPSNKVTEKGKYVELRCDPISGHTALYWYRQSLGQGPEFLIYFQGTGAADDSGLPNDRFFAVRPEGSVSTLKIQRTERGDSAVYLCASSTTGDNTEAFFGQGTRLTVV.

This chain joins TRBV19 and TRBJ1-2; D ambiguous. Germline CDR1 LNHDA, CDR2 SQIVND (reference sequence). CDR3 length: 13 residues. V lost 3 bases to trimming and J lost 2 bases, with 7 bases between them. CDR3 nucleotides: TGTGCCAGTAGTATGATTGCAAACTATGGCTACACCTTC. Its translation: CASSMIANYGYTF.